Shown below are 2 T cell receptor beta chains from a single sample sequenced in a study of PD-1 blockade in classical Hodgkin lymphoma (dated by TCRdb to 2020 to 2021). Libraries were constructed by the immunoSEQ multiplex PCR assay. The clones in this table, taken by TCRdb from immuneACCESS, are in-frame only. Not every clone is retained; where verified, under half of the shortfall comes from an unresolved V gene, and the cause of the rest is unknown. This sample is represented by some 95,000 clones; 90% of them were singletons. The ten largest clones add up to 2.5% to 3.5% of the sample. The time point label for this specimen denotes: cycle 4 day 1 (C4D1), after 5 to 7 weeks of nivolumab. Every trial patient had relapsed after autologous stem cell transplantation, and cohorts A, B and C differed in prior brentuximab vedotin exposure. This sample comprised peripheral blood mononuclear cells (PBMCs), obtained before the fourth cycle of nivolumab. The origin of the receptors is a human donor with classical Hodgkin lymphoma.

The J gene is TRBJ1-2, the V gene TRBV30; D not resolved. This CDR3 comprises 12 residues. Per the germline V gene, CDR1 is GTSNPN and CDR2 is SVGIG (reference sequence). Trimming cost V 0 bases and J 5 bases, with 7 bases left between them. CDR3 DNA sequence: TGTGCCTGGAGTGTACGGTTATATGGCTACACCTTC. It yields the protein CAWSVRLYGYTF.

The genes are TRBV30 and TRBJ1-3; D gene ambiguous. Per germline, CDR1 GTSNPN and CDR2 SVGIG (reference sequence). V lost 4 bases to trimming and J lost 4 bases, with 11 bases between them. CDR3 length: 13 amino acids. The CDR3 DNA is TGTGCCTGGACTCCTCCGTTGGGAAACACCATATATTTT. The encoded protein is CAWTPPLGNTIYF.